The entry below gives a single TCR beta chain sequence along with its context. Time point denoted: 2014-2015 season, pre-vaccination. Between about 35 and 110 mL of blood was drawn per time point. Here immunoSEQ multiplex PCR was the method, and the copy in TCRdb shows in-frame clones only, minus some. The sample lists some 11,000 clones, approximately 77% seen once, with about 0.91% in the top ten. These data come from a study of follicular helper T cells after annual influenza vaccination. The clonotype was recovered from an adult who received the influenza vaccine. Sequencing used CXCR5- memory CD4+ T cells sorted from blood, obtained on the day of influenza vaccination.

The CDR3 coding sequence is TGCGCCAGCAGCGGGGGACAGCACCAAGAGACCCAGTACTTC. It codes for CASSGGQHQETQYF. The chain employs TRBV5-1 and TRBJ2-5; 7 bases fit TRBD1. Germline-derived CDR1 and CDR2 are SGHRS and YFSETQ. The CDR3 totals 14 residues. V lost 4 bases, J lost 0 bases, and 3 bases stayed unmatched.